Listed below are T cell receptor beta chains from one sample, sequenced in a study of molecular identifiers for immune sequencing clone quantification. TCRdb passed the PCR reads through MiXCR, listing each CDR3 protein once. The data show about half a million distinct CDR3 sequences, 20% to 25% seen once. Input material: naive CD8+ T cells from blood, with Jurkat cell RNA spiked in. The receptors come from a human donor in good health. Some libraries in this study had Jurkat cell RNA spiked in. Both conserved end residues are part of each CDR3. D genes are given only for firm matches. Part of the rows lack a size; the others show once, few, many or a class for expanded clones.

NA,few,TRBJ2-1,TRBV9,CASSVDLADEQFF,TGTGCCAGCAGCGTAGACCTGGCCGATGAGCAGTTCTTC
NA,NA,TRBJ2-3,TRBV18,CASSPGVNLKDTQYF,TGTGCCAGCTCACCAGGGGTAAATTTAAAAGATACGCAGTATTTT
NA,NA,TRBJ1-2,TRBV6-2/TRBV6-3,CASGIDESYGYTF,TGTGCCAGCGGAATCGACGAGAGCTATGGCTACACCTTC
NA,NA,TRBJ2-7,TRBV4-1,CASSHSPSTYEQYF,TGCGCCAGCAGCCACAGCCCTTCCACCTACGAGCAGTACTTC
NA,NA,TRBJ2-7,TRBV9,CASSVGQGWEQYF,TGTGCCAGCAGCGTAGGGCAGGGCTGGGAGCAGTACTTC
TRBD1,NA,TRBJ1-4,TRBV15,CATGSPQTGGNEKLFF,TGTGCCACCGGCAGCCCTCAGACAGGGGGCAATGAAAAACTGTTTTTT
TRBD1,NA,TRBJ2-5,TRBV27,CASQPAQGRLQETQYF,TGTGCCAGCCAACCGGCACAGGGGAGACTGCAAGAGACCCAGTACTTC
NA,few,TRBJ1-1,TRBV27,CASSLAAYSKGAFF,TGTGCCAGCAGTTTAGCAGCCTATTCGAAAGGGGCTTTCTTT
TRBD1,many,TRBJ2-5,TRBV19,CATQQGIQETQYF,TGTGCCACTCAACAGGGGATCCAAGAGACCCAGTACTTC
NA,few,TRBJ2-3,TRBV19,CASSFGQRGTDTQYF,TGTGCCAGTAGTTTCGGACAGCGGGGCACAGATACGCAGTATTTT
TRBD2,few,TRBJ2-4,TRBV2,CASSGNPGLAGGSHIQYF,TGTGCCAGCAGTGGAAACCCGGGACTAGCGGGAGGGAGTCACATTCAGTACTTC
TRBD1,many,TRBJ1-2,TRBV13,CASSLGQGADGYTF,TGTGCCAGCAGCTTAGGGCAGGGGGCGGATGGCTACACCTTC
NA,NA,TRBJ1-1,TRBV7-3,CASSLTSGHTEAFF,TGTGCCAGCAGCTTAACATCTGGACATACTGAAGCTTTCTTT
NA,many,TRBJ1-1,TRBV29-1,CSVLQNTEAFF,TGCAGCGTCTTACAGAACACTGAAGCTTTCTTT
TRBD2,few,TRBJ2-1,TRBV19,CASSIGGRASYNEQFF,TGTGCCAGTAGTATTGGCGGGAGGGCCTCCTACAATGAGCAGTTCTTC
TRBD1,NA,TRBJ2-7,TRBV20-1,CSARPGQGLYEQYF,TGCAGTGCTAGACCGGGACAGGGCCTCTACGAGCAGTACTTC
NA,many,TRBJ2-7,TRBV28,CASNMVRSYEQYF,TGTGCCAGCAATATGGTCCGATCCTACGAGCAGTACTTC
NA,once,TRBJ2-1,TRBV27,CASSVISRARSSYNEQFF,TGTGCCAGCAGTGTAATATCCAGGGCCAGAAGCTCCTACAATGAGCAGTTCTTC
NA,NA,TRBJ1-2,TRBV7-9,CASSLVGDIDGNTF,TGTGCCAGCAGCTTAGTCGGCGACATAGATGGCAACACCTTC
NA,NA,TRBJ2-3,TRBV28,CASGRPYHSTSTDTQYF,TGTGCCAGCGGAAGACCCTACCATTCCACTAGCACAGATACGCAGTATTTT
NA,NA,TRBJ2-1,TRBV5-1,CASSLFSSNEQFF,TGCGCCAGCAGCTTGTTTAGTTCCAATGAGCAGTTCTTC
TRBD2,few,TRBJ2-7,TRBV20-1,CSAREYSGGAYEQYF,TGCAGTGCTAGAGAATACTCGGGAGGAGCCTACGAGCAGTACTTC
TRBD1,many,TRBJ1-1,TRBV5-1,CASSLFVMGDRGAEAFF,TGCGCCAGCAGCTTGTTCGTTATGGGAGACAGGGGCGCCGAAGCTTTCTTT
TRBD2,many,TRBJ2-1,TRBV24-1,CATSDPDGLAGSNEQFF,TGTGCCACCAGTGACCCTGACGGACTAGCGGGAAGCAATGAGCAGTTCTTC
NA,many,TRBJ2-3,TRBV20-1,CSARSLSWGQRETDTQYF,TGCAGTGCTAGGAGTTTATCGTGGGGACAGCGGGAGACAGATACGCAGTATTTT
NA,NA,TRBJ2-3,TRBV12-3/TRBV12-4,CASSSGMGQTQYF,TGTGCCAGCAGCTCGGGCATGGGTCAGACGCAGTATTTT
NA,many,TRBJ2-2,TRBV30,CAWSVQIDTGELFF,TGTGCCTGGAGTGTACAGATAGACACCGGGGAGCTGTTTTTT
NA,few,TRBJ2-1,TRBV12-5,CASGLVLAGSSYNEQFF,TGTGCTAGTGGTTTGGTACTGGCGGGAAGCTCCTACAATGAGCAGTTCTTC
NA,NA,TRBJ2-7,TRBV6-2/TRBV6-3,CASRDGTQTDYEQYF,TGTGCCAGCAGAGACGGGACACAAACTGACTACGAGCAGTACTTC
TRBD1,many,TRBJ2-5,TRBV5-1,CASSLGDRGYRPEETQYF,TGCGCCAGCAGCTTGGGGGACAGGGGATACCGGCCAGAAGAGACCCAGTACTTC
TRBD2,few,TRBJ2-1,TRBV3-1,CASSTNEGLAGAEEQFF,TGTGCCAGCAGCACTAACGAAGGACTAGCGGGAGCTGAAGAGCAGTTCTTC
NA,NA,TRBJ2-5,TRBV12-3/TRBV12-4,CASSLIEKGQETQYF,TGTGCCAGCAGTTTAATTGAGAAGGGACAAGAGACCCAGTACTTC
TRBD2,many,TRBJ2-3,TRBV6-6,CASSQTGTSGYTDTQYF,TGTGCCAGCAGCCAGACCGGGACTAGCGGATACACAGATACGCAGTATTTT
NA,NA,TRBJ1-3,TRBV20-1,CSAVTVVSGNTIYF,TGCAGTGCCGTGACCGTAGTCTCTGGAAACACCATATATTTT
NA,many,TRBJ2-2,TRBV27,CASSPLGGANTGELFF,TGTGCCAGCAGTCCTCTCGGCGGGGCCAACACCGGGGAGCTGTTTTTT
TRBD2,NA,TRBJ2-3,TRBV27,CASSFLGVAGVTDTQYF,TGTGCCAGCAGTTTTCTCGGTGTAGCGGGGGTCACAGATACGCAGTATTTT
NA,many,TRBJ2-5,TRBV3-1,CASSQAVSQETQYF,TGTGCCAGCAGCCAAGCGGTAAGCCAAGAGACCCAGTACTTC
TRBD1,few,TRBJ2-7,TRBV12-3/TRBV12-4,CASSFLRGRGEQYF,TGTGCCAGCAGTTTTCTTAGGGGGCGCGGGGAGCAGTACTTC
NA,NA,TRBJ2-3,TRBV30,CAWSGTPGPPTDTQYF,TGTGCCTGGAGCGGTACGCCGGGACCCCCCACAGATACGCAGTATTTT
TRBD2,NA,TRBJ2-2,TRBV28,CASRGGALFMNTGELFF,TGTGCCAGCAGGGGAGGGGCACTTTTTATGAACACCGGGGAGCTGTTTTTT
NA,many,TRBJ2-7,TRBV10-3,CAISDTRAYEQYF,TGTGCCATCAGTGATACGAGGGCCTACGAGCAGTACTTC